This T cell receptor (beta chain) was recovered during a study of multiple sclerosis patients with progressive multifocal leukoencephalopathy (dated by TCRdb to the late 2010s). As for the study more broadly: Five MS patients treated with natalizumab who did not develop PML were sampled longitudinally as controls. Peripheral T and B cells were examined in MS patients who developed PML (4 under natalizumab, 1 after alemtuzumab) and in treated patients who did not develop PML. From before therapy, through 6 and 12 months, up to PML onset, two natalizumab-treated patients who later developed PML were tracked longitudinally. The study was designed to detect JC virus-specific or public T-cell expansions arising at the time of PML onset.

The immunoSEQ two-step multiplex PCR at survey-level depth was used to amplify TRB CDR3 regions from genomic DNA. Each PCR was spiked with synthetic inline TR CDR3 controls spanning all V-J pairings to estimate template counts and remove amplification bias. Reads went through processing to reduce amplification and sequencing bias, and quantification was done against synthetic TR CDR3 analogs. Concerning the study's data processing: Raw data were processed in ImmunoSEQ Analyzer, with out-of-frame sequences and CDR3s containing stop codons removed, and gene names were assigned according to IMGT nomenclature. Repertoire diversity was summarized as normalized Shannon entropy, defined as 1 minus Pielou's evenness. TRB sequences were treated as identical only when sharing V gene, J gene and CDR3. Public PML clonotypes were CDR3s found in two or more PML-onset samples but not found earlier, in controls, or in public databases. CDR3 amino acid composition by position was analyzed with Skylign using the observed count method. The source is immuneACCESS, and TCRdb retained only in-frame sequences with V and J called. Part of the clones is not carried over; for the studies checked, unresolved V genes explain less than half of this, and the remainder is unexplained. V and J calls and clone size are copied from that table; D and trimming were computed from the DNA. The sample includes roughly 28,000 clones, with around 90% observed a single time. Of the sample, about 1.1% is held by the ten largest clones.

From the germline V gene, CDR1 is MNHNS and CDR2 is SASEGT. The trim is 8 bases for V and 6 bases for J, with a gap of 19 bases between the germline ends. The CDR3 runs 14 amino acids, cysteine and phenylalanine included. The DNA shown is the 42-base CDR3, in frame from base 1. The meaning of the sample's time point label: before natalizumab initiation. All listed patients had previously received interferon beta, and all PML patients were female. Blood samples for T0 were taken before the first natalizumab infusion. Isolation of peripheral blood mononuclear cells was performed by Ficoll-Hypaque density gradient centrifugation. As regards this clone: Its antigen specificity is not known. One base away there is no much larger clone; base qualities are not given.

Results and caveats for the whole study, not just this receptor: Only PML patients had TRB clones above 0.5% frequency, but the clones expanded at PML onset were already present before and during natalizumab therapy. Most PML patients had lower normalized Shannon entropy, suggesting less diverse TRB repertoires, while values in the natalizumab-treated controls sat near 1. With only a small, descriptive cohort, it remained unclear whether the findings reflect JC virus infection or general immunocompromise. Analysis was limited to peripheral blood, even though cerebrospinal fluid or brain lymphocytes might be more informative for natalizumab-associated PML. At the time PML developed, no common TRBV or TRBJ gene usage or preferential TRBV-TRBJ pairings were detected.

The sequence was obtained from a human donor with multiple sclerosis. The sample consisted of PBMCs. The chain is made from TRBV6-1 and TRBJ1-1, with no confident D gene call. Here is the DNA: TGTGCCAGCGTTTCATTTTGGGGTACGTCTGAAGCTTTCTTT. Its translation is CASVSFWGTSEAFF.